This T cell receptor (beta chain) was documented in a study of blood T cells in healthy people across ages. For the second PCR, which ran for roughly 7 to 11 cycles, a sample-barcoded 5' primer and a J-beta primer mix were used. Samples each returned at least 3 million CDR3-containing paired-end reads. TCRdb called the 5' RACE reads again in MiXCR, with one record for every CDR3 protein. Of 850,000 to 950,000 distinct CDR3 sequences in the sample, around 30% were seen once. Points from the study as a whole: Both higher diversity and more naive CD4+ cells marked long-lived donors when set against aged donors. TCR beta diversity per million T cells fell roughly linearly with age.

Germline V gives CDR1 DFQATT, CDR2 SNEGSKA (reference sequence). There are 16 residues in the CDR3. Losses at the gene ends were 5 bases for V and 3 bases for J; bases not matched to a gene: 11. This clonotype was seen once. Antigen unknown. The specimen was blood. The genes are TRBV20-1 and TRBJ2-2; 8 bases agree with TRBD2. The receptor's source is a woman of 80 years or more in good health. The CDR3 protein is CSAGQSGGQDTGELFF. Written as DNA, the CDR3 is TGCAGTGCTGGGCAATCGGGGGGGCAGGACACCGGGGAGCTGTTTTTT.